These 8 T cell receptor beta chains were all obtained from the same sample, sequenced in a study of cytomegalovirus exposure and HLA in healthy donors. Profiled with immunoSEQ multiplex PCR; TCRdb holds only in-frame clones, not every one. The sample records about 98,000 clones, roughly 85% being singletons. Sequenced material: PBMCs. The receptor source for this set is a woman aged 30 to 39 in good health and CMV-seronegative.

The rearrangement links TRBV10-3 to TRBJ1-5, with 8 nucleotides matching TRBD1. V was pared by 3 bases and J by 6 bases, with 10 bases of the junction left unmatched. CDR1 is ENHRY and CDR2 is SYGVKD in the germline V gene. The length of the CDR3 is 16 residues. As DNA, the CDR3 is TGTGCCATCAGTGATGGCTACGGACAGGGCGGTCAGCCCCAGCATTTT. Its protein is CAISDGYGQGGQPQHF.

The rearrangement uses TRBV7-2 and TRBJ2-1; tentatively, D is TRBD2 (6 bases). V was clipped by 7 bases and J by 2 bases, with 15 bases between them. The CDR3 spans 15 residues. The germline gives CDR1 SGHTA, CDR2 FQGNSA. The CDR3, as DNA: TGTGCCAGCATCCTTAGCGGTAACCCCTACAATGAGCAGTTCTTC. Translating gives CASILSGNPYNEQFF. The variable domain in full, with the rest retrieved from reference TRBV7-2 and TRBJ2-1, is GAGVSQSPSNKVTEKGKDVELRCDPISGHTALYWYRQSLGQGLEFLIYFQGNSAPDKSGLPSDRFSAERTGGSVSTLTIQRTQQEDSAVYLCASILSGNPYNEQFFGPGTRLTVL.

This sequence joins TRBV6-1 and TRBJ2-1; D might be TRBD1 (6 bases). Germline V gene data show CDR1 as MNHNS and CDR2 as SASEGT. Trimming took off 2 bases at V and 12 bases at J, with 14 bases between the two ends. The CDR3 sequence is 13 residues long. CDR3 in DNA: TGTGCCAGCAGTGAACAGAAGGAGGACAGGCAGTTCTTC. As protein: CASSEQKEDRQFF.

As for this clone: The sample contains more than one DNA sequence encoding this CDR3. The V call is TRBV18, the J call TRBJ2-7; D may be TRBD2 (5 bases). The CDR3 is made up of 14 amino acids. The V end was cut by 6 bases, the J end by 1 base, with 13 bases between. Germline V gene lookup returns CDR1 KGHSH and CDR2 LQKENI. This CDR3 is CASSPGLASYEQYF. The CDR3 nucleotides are TGTGCCAGCTCCCCCGGGCTAGCTTCCTACGAGCAGTACTTC.

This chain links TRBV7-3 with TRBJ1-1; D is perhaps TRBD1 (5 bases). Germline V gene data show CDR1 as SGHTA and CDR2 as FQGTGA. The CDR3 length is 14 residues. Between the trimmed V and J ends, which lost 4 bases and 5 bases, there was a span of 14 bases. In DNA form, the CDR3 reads TGTGCCAGCAGCTCCCAGGGCGGGGTAACTGAAGCTTTCTTT. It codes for CASSSQGGVTEAFF.

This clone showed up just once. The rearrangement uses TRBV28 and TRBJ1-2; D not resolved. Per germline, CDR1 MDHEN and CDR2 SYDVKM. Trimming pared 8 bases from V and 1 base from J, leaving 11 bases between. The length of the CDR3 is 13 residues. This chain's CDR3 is CASVSGFNYGYTF. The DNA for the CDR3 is TGTGCCAGCGTTTCGGGGTTTAACTATGGCTACACCTTC.

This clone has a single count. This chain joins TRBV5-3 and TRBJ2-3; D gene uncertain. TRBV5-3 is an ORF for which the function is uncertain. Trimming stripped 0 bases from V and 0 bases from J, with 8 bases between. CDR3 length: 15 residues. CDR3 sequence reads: CARSLDFTSTDTQYF. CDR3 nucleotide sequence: TGTGCCAGAAGCTTGGACTTCACTAGCACAGATACGCAGTATTTT.

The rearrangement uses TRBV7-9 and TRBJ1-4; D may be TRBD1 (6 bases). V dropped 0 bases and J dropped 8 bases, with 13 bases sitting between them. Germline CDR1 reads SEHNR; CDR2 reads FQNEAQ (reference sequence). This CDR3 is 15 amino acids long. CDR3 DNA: TGTGCCAGCAGCTTAGCAGCAGGGGAACTCGAAAAACTGTTTTTT. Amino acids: CASSLAAGELEKLFF.